This TCR beta chain was captured by sequencing in a study of blood T cells in healthy people across ages. Trimming removed 4 bases from V and 3 bases from J, with 10 bases in between. The CDR3 has 14 residues. Germline lookup yields CDR1 SEHNR and CDR2 FQNEAQ (reference sequence). The authors ran a second PCR of about 6 to 11 cycles using a sample-barcoded 5' primer and a J-beta primer mix. TCRdb ran MiXCR on the 5' RACE reads and lists one entry per CDR3 protein. The profile shows 630,000 or so distinct CDR3 sequences, roughly 30% of them singletons. This clonotype occurred many times. Source material: blood. The clonotype was recovered from a woman of 80 years or more in good health. The chain employs TRBV7-9 and TRBJ1-5, with a weak D call TRBD1 (5 bases). In DNA, the CDR3 is TGTGCCAGCAGCTACGACAGCGCCAATCAGCCCCAGCATTTT. Translated, it gives CASSYDSANQPQHF.